The 14 T cell receptor beta chains in this list originate from one sample, sequenced in a study of Graves' ophthalmopathy and Graves' hyperthyroidism. RNA transcripts were the template, and TCR beta CDR3 regions were amplified from them. RT-PCR was first run with HTBI primers, then multiplex PCR in a second round. MiXCR, run by TCRdb on the multiplex PCR reads, gives a single entry per CDR3 protein. This repertoire shows about 480,000 distinct CDR3 sequences, 14% found once; its top ten account for over 7.5%. Sequenced sample: blood. The receptors originated from a woman aged 30 to 39 with Graves' ophthalmopathy.

This clonotype was seen at least ten times. This chain's CDR3 is CASDEGQPNTEAFF. Here the CDR3 DNA reads TGTGCCAGCGACGAAGGACAGCCGAACACTGAAGCTTTCTTT. The gene calls are TRBV6-2 or TRBV6-3 and TRBJ1-1; tentative D call: TRBD1 (6 bases). CDR3 size: 14 residues. Germline V CDR1 and CDR2: MNHEY, SVGEGT. V shed 8 bases and J shed 1 base, with 14 bases lying between them.

This clonotype came up many times. The chain couples TRBV27 to TRBJ1-1; the match to TRBD1 covers 7 bases. There are 15 residues in the CDR3. The germline V gene encodes CDR1 MNHEY and CDR2 SMNVEV (reference sequence). V shed 4 bases, J shed 3 bases, and the junction held 8 bases outside the gene matches. The CDR3: CASSSTTGMDTEAFF. The CDR3 DNA follows: TGTGCCAGCAGTTCCACGACAGGGATGGACACTGAAGCTTTCTTT.

This clonotype was seen ten or more times. The V call is TRBV7-8, the J call TRBJ1-6; possible D gene TRBD1, 5 bases. The CDR3 covers 18 residues. Trimming shortened V by 5 bases and J by 4 bases, and 21 bases separated the two germline ends. The germline V gene has CDR1 SGHVS and CDR2 FQNEAQ. The CDR3 spells CASSPESAGTFYNSPLHF. For the CDR3, the DNA is TGTGCCAGCAGCCCAGAGTCGGCAGGGACCTTTTATAATTCACCCCTCCACTTT.

The chain recombines TRBV28 with TRBJ2-7; possible D gene TRBD2, 7 bases. The CDR3 is 15 residues long. Trimming took 4 bases from V and 1 from J, leaving 14 bases between them. Germline V lookup: CDR1 MDHEN, CDR2 SYDVKM. The CDR3: CASSSGGSESYEQYF. The CDR3 nucleotides read TGTGCCAGCAGTTCGGGGGGCAGTGAATCCTACGAGCAGTACTTC.

This clonotype occurred many times. The chain uses TRBV27 and TRBJ2-2; D not certain. The germline V gene has CDR1 MNHEY and CDR2 SMNVEV (reference sequence). Trimming removed 6 bases from V and 3 bases from J, with 14 bases in between. CDR3 length equals 15 residues. CDR3 nucleotides: TGTGCCAGCAGAAAGTGGTCCTCGGACACCGGGGAGCTGTTTTTT. The encoded protein is CASRKWSSDTGELFF.

The rearrangement joins TRBV15 to TRBJ1-2, with TRBD1 matching over 10 bases. The trim removed 0 bases at V and 3 bases at J, leaving 4 bases unmatched. The germline gives CDR1 LNHNV, CDR2 YYDKDF (reference sequence). CDR3 length: 16 amino acids. The CDR3 spells CATSREGDRGHYGYTF. The CDR3 bases are TGTGCCACCAGCAGAGAGGGGGACAGGGGCCACTATGGCTACACCTTC.

The gene calls are TRBV5-1 and TRBJ2-7, with D possibly being TRBD1 or TRBD2 (5 bases each). The germline gives CDR1 SGHRS, CDR2 YFSETQ. The V gene lost 3 bases and the J gene lost 3 bases, with 13 bases spanning the gap. The CDR3 is 14 amino acids. As DNA, the CDR3 is TGCGCCAGCAGCTCCGCCGGGACGGGCTACGAGCAGTACTTC. As protein: CASSSAGTGYEQYF. Based on the CDR3 plus reference TRBV5-1 and TRBJ2-7, the full variable domain is KAGVTQTPRYLIKTRGQQVTLSCSPISGHRSVSWYQQTPGQGLQFLFEYFSETQRNKGNFPGRFSGRQFSNSRSEMNVSTLELGDSALYLCASSSAGTGYEQYFGPGTRLTVT.

This clonotype has at least ten counts. V usage is TRBV4-1 and J usage is TRBJ2-2, with D hard to call. The length of the CDR3 is 16 residues. Per germline, CDR1 MGHRA and CDR2 YSYEKL. Trimming left V 4 bases short and J 0 bases short, with 12 bases between. CDR3 sequence reads: CASSLIRAANTGELFF. In DNA, the CDR3 is TGCGCCAGCAGCCTCATAAGGGCCGCGAACACCGGGGAGCTGTTTTTT.

This clonotype was detected many times. The genes are TRBV6-1 and TRBJ1-2, with a tentative D call TRBD1 (5 bases). CDR3 length: 16 amino acids. The V end was cut by 6 bases, the J end by 8 bases, with 25 bases between. CDR1 is MNHNS, CDR2 SASEGT, per germline. Here the CDR3 DNA reads TGTGCCAGCAGCCAAATTAAGGGGAGTCGGAGCGAGGGCTACACCTTC. The encoded protein is CASSQIKGSRSEGYTF.

This clonotype occurred a few times. CDR3 protein: CASSQFSAFSQETQYF. The CDR3 DNA is TGTGCCAGCAGCCAATTCAGCGCTTTCTCTCAAGAGACCCAGTACTTC. The V gene is TRBV3-1, the J gene TRBJ2-5; D gene ambiguous. Germline CDR1 and CDR2: LGHDT and YNNKEL (reference sequence). The CDR3 totals 16 residues. Trimming left V 2 bases short and J 2 bases short, with 15 bases between.

This clonotype was seen at least ten times. CDR3 DNA: TGTGCCAGCAGTTTGATATCAGGGGGGATCAACACTGAAGCTTTCTTT. It codes for CASSLISGGINTEAFF. The chain couples TRBV12-3 or TRBV12-4 to TRBJ1-1, with 7 bases aligning to TRBD1. The CDR3 totals 16 residues. The V segment lost 3 bases and the J segment 2 bases; nucleotides outside the gene matches: 9.

This clonotype was seen at least ten times. This sequence joins TRBV11-2 and TRBJ2-5; D is uncertain. The germline CDR1 and CDR2 sequences are SGHAT and FQNNGV. The CDR3 is 13 residues long. Trimming took 2 bases from V and 4 from J, leaving 8 bases between them. The CDR3 DNA sequence: TGTGCCAGCAGCTTATATTCTAGAGAGACCCAGTACTTC. Translated: CASSLYSRETQYF. The full variable domain, in which reference TRBV11-2 and TRBJ2-5 provide the parts outside the CDR3, is EAGVAQSPRYKIIEKRQSVAFWCNPISGHATLYWYQQILGQGPKLLIQFQNNGVVDDSQLPKDRFSAERLKGVDSTLKIQPAKLEDSAVYLCASSLYSRETQYFGPGTRLLVL.

This clonotype was detected ten times or more. The chain joins TRBV29-1 to TRBJ2-2, with D hard to call. Germline V gene lookup returns CDR1 SQVTM and CDR2 ANQGSEA. Trimming took 7 bases from V and 5 from J, leaving 8 bases between them. The CDR3 length is 11 residues. CDR3 DNA: TGCAGCGGACGTGGTACCGGGGAGCTGTTTTTT. Its translation is CSGRGTGELFF.

Comment on this clonotype: This may arise from a read error, as a much more abundant clone is one base away. This chain joins TRBV6-2 or TRBV6-3 and TRBJ2-5; perhaps TRBD2 as D (5 bases). V was trimmed by 4 bases and J by 1 base, leaving 19 bases between them. This CDR3 comprises 17 residues. Germline V gives CDR1 MNHEY, CDR2 SVGEGT. CDR3 protein: CASSWMLGIPVQETQYF. The DNA for the CDR3 is TGTGCCAGCAGTTGGATGCTCGGGATACCAGTCCAAGAGACCCAGTACTTC.